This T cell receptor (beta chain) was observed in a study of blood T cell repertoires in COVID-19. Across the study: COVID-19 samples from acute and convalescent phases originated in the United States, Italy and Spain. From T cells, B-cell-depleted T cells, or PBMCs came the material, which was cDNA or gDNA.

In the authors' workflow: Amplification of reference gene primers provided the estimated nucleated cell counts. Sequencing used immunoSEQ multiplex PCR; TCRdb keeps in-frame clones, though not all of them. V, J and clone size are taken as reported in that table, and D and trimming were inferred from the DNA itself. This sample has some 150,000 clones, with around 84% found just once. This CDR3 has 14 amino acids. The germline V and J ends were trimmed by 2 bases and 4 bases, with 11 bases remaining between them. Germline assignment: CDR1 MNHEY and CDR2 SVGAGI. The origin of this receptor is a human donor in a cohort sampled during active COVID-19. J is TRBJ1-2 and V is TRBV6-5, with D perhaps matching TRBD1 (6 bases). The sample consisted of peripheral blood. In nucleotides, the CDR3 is TGTGCCAGCAGTTACGGGACAACAACCTATGGCTACACCTTC. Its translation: CASSYGTTTYGYTF.